The source of this T cell receptor (beta chain) is a study of CD4 and CD8 cells across lung adenocarcinoma regions. In TCRdb, the PCR reads were re-called with MiXCR into one record per CDR3 protein. Here the sample spans almost 7,000 distinct CDR3 sequences, around half being singletons. V lost 6 bases and J lost 3, with 12 bases in between. Germline-derived CDR1 and CDR2 are MNHNS and SASEGT. This CDR3 has 14 residues. This clonotype was sampled from a male donor with lung adenocarcinoma. The CD4 and CD8 labels of this study may be unreliable. The V gene is TRBV6-1, the J gene TRBJ2-1; no definite D call. The sequenced material came from CD8+ T cells from the center of a lung tumor. For the CDR3, the DNA is TGTGCCAGCAGCCCACCTGTGAACTACAATGAGCAGTTCTTC. Residues: CASSPPVNYNEQFF.